This TCR beta chain was recovered during a study of shared clonotypes between healthy human individuals. Trimming took off 5 bases at V and 0 bases at J, with 10 bases between the two ends. Germline assignment: CDR1 SGHAT and CDR2 FQNNGV. The CDR3 is made up of 15 amino acids. This clone was recorded many times. Using immunoSEQ multiplex PCR, the repertoire was profiled, and TCRdb retains in-frame clones only, with some absent. Of fewer than 600,000 clones listed, about 85% are singletons. The sequenced material came from PBMCs. This receptor was identified in a woman between 40 and 50 years old in good health. Some clones in this sample may be carry-over from other donors' samples. This chain links TRBV11-2 with TRBJ1-4; D gene ambiguous. CDR3 loop: CASSIRSATNEKLFF. In DNA form, the CDR3 reads TGTGCCAGCAGCATAAGAAGTGCAACTAATGAAAAACTGTTTTTT.